Each of the 31 T cell receptor beta chains below was sequenced from the same sample in a study of OX40 agonist ivuxolimab in advanced cancers. Libraries were built with the immunoSEQ multiplex PCR assay. The clones in this table, taken by TCRdb from immuneACCESS, are in-frame only. Not every clone is retained; where verified, under half of the shortfall comes from an unresolved V gene, and the cause of the rest is unknown. The sample data list approximately 40,000 clones, and 88% of these were observed just once. The ten largest clonotypes hold 12% of the sample. The sequencing used CD4+ or CD8+ T cells sorted from blood, collected in a trial of the OX40 agonist ivuxolimab. Receptor source: an adult with an advanced solid tumor such as melanoma, head and neck, liver or kidney cancer.

This chain connects TRBV9 to TRBJ2-5; TRBD1 matches 8 bases. This CDR3 region has 15 residues. The V gene's germline CDR1 is SGDLS and CDR2 YYNGEE. V was pared by 4 bases and J by 4 bases, with 9 bases of the junction left unmatched. The CDR3 spells CASSPRGLGRETQYF. For the CDR3, the DNA is TGTGCCAGCAGCCCCAGGGGGCTCGGGAGAGAGACCCAGTACTTC. Full variable domain (remainder filled in from reference TRBV9 and TRBJ2-5): DSGVTQTPKHLITATGQRVTLRCSPRSGDLSVYWYQQSLDQGLQFLIQYYNGEERAKGNILERFSAQQFPDLHSELNLSSLELGDSALYFCASSPRGLGRETQYFGPGTRLLVL.

Here the CDR3 reads CASSQEWEQFF. CDR3 DNA sequence: TGTGCCAGCAGCCAGGAGTGGGAGCAGTTCTTC. The chain joins TRBV6-6 to TRBJ2-1; no definite D call. CDR1 is MNHNY, CDR2 SVGAGI, per germline (reference sequence). The ends were cut back, 6 bases at V and 10 bases at J, with 10 bases in the middle. This CDR3 contains 11 residues.

By sample share, this clone is medium-sized. The chain employs TRBV21-1 and TRBJ1-5; TRBD1, the D gene given by the table, was not confirmed from the DNA. TRBV21-1 is listed as a pseudogene. The CDR3 spans 18 residues. CDR3 sequence reads: CASSKVERADRGGQPQHF. The CDR3 region has the DNA TGTGCCAGCAGCAAAGTCGAGAGGGCAGACAGGGGTGGACAGCCCCAGCATTTT.

The gene calls are TRBV11-2 and TRBJ2-2; perhaps TRBD1 as D (7 bases). This CDR3 is built from 15 residues. The germline V gene has CDR1 SGHAT and CDR2 FQNNGV. The ends were cut back, 0 bases at V and 6 bases at J, with 11 bases in the middle. CDR3 in amino acids: CASSLEARGAGELFF. CDR3 in DNA: TGTGCCAGCAGCTTAGAGGCCAGGGGGGCCGGGGAGCTGTTTTTT.

The J gene is TRBJ2-7, the V gene TRBV6-1; D uncertain. The CDR3 loop spans 10 amino acids. Trimming removed 5 bases at V and 5 bases at J, with 4 bases between. Germline V CDR1 and CDR2: MNHNS, SASEGT. The CDR3 region is CASSYNEQYF. DNA for the CDR3: TGTGCCAGCAGTTACAACGAGCAGTACTTC.

This clone was detected once. The V and J genes are TRBV6-5 and TRBJ1-1; TRBD1 is a possible D gene (5 bases). The CDR3 is 14 amino acids. Trimming removed 2 bases at V and 4 bases at J, with 11 bases between. The germline gives CDR1 MNHEY, CDR2 SVGAGI. The CDR3 region is CASSYRGWSTEAFF. As DNA, the CDR3 is TGTGCCAGCAGTTACAGGGGTTGGAGCACTGAAGCTTTCTTT.

This chain uses TRBV7-9 with TRBJ2-7; 8 bases fit TRBD2. CDR1 and CDR2 from the germline V gene are SEHNR and FQNEAQ (reference sequence). The CDR3 covers 14 residues. The trim removed 4 bases at V and 6 bases at J, leaving 8 bases unmatched. The CDR3: CASSYVGLDREQYF. CDR3 nucleotides: TGTGCCAGCAGCTATGTGGGACTAGATCGCGAGCAGTACTTC.

The rearrangement links TRBV10-3 to TRBJ2-5; TRBD1 matches at 8 bases. TRBJ2-7 matches the DNA end more closely, so the J call is doubtful. The germline gives CDR1 ENHRY, CDR2 SYGVKD. This CDR3 spans 12 amino acids. The CDR3 loop is CAIGQGEYEQYF. The CDR3 DNA follows: TGTGCCATCGGACAGGGCGAGTACGAGCAGTACTTC.

This clone has just a few counts. The chain carries TRBV9 and TRBJ2-3; D is possibly TRBD2 (5 bases). With 0 bases removed from V and 8 bases from J, the gap between germline ends came to 16 bases. Germline V gene sequence: CDR1 SGDLS, CDR2 YYNGEE. The CDR3 runs 15 residues. The CDR3 coding sequence is TGTGCCAGCAGCGTAGCACCAGTTCAAGGAGGTACGCAGTATTTT. Translation: CASSVAPVQGGTQYF.

The gene calls are TRBV11-2 and TRBJ2-1, with 8 bases that match TRBD1. The ends lost 0 bases at V and 5 bases at J; junction bases unmatched: 3. CDR1 is SGHAT, CDR2 FQNNGV, per germline. There are 15 residues in the CDR3. The CDR3 reads CASSLEGQGDNEQFF. CDR3 bases: TGTGCCAGCAGCTTAGAAGGACAGGGAGACAATGAGCAGTTCTTC.

This chain uses TRBV7-2 with TRBJ2-7; 10 nucleotides match TRBD1. Germline CDR1 reads SGHTA; CDR2 reads FQGNSA. V shed 5 bases and J 5 bases; nucleotides not matched to a gene: 6. This CDR3 region has 14 residues. The CDR3 DNA reads TGTGCCAGCAGCCTGGGGACAGGGGCAGACGAGCAGTACTTC. This encodes CASSLGTGADEQYF.

The V gene is TRBV6-1, the J gene TRBJ2-7, with D tentatively TRBD2 (5 bases). Trimming took 0 bases from V and 3 from J, leaving 6 bases between them. CDR3 length: 13 amino acids. Germline loops: CDR1 MNHNS, CDR2 SASEGT. Here the CDR3 DNA reads TGTGCCAGCAGTGAAGCCGAGGGCTACGAGCAGTACTTC. This codes for CASSEAEGYEQYF.

This chain links TRBV6-5 with TRBJ1-1, with unresolved D. V gave up 5 bases and J gave up 1 base, with 8 bases separating them. The CDR3 spans 13 residues. The germline V gene encodes CDR1 MNHEY and CDR2 SVGAGI. This CDR3 is CASSEQRNTEAFF. In nucleotides, the CDR3 is TGTGCCAGCAGTGAACAGAGGAACACTGAAGCTTTCTTT.

In the case of this clone: The same CDR3 arises from other DNA sequences in this sample as well. The CDR3 is CATSRGHFTGELFF. The CDR3 DNA follows: TGTGCCACCAGCAGGGGACATTTCACCGGGGAGCTGTTTTTT. The V and J genes are TRBV15 and TRBJ2-2; possible D gene TRBD1, 6 bases. The V end was cut by 3 bases, the J end by 4 bases, with 9 bases between. In germline, CDR1 is LNHNV, CDR2 YYDKDF (reference sequence). This CDR3 is 14 amino acids long.

This chain joins TRBV7-9 and TRBJ1-2; the match to TRBD1 covers 7 bases. Germline values: CDR1 SEHNR, CDR2 FQNEAQ (reference sequence). This CDR3 has 16 residues. The ends lost 1 base at V and 5 bases at J; junction bases unmatched: 10. The CDR3 here is CASSLDWDSLLYGYTF. CDR3 DNA: TGTGCCAGCAGCTTAGATTGGGACAGTCTACTTTATGGCTACACCTTC.

The CDR3 nucleotides are TGTGCCAGCAGTATAGGGGATCTCTTTGAGCAGTACTTC. Protein product: CASSIGDLFEQYF. V and J are TRBV7-2 and TRBJ2-7, with a possible D match to TRBD1 (5 bases). In germline, CDR1 is SGHTA, CDR2 FQGNSA. The V and J ends lost 6 bases and 7 bases respectively, with 16 bases between them. This CDR3 has 13 amino acids.

This clone was counted only a few times. The CDR3 sequence is CATSMAMNTEAFF. The CDR3 DNA follows: TGTGCCACCAGCATGGCCATGAACACTGAAGCTTTCTTT. The chain couples TRBV6-1 to TRBJ1-1; D is undetermined. CDR3 length: 13 residues. Per germline, CDR1 MNHNS and CDR2 SASEGT. With 10 bases removed from V and 0 bases from J, the gap between germline ends came to 12 bases.

V and J are TRBV20-1 and TRBJ1-2, with D perhaps TRBD1 (5 bases). Germline V gene data show CDR1 as DFQATT and CDR2 as SNEGSKA (reference sequence). CDR3 length: 10 residues. Trimming took 6 bases from V and 7 from J, leaving 9 bases between them. CDR3 sequence (DNA): TGCAGTGCCCGCGGGGCTGGCTACACCTTC. Amino acids: CSARGAGYTF.

The chain combines TRBV10-3 with TRBJ2-1; 7 bases align to TRBD2. CDR1 is ENHRY and CDR2 is SYGVKD in the germline V gene. J gave up 8 bases and V 5 bases, and 12 bases lay outside the gene matches. The CDR3 has 15 amino acids. Here the CDR3 reads CAISLSGWRDDEQFF. CDR3 DNA sequence: TGTGCCATCAGTCTTAGCGGGTGGAGAGACGATGAGCAGTTCTTC.

The chain carries TRBV15 and TRBJ2-3; D remains ambiguous. The length of the CDR3 is 15 residues. The V end was cut by 3 bases, the J end by 3 bases, with 13 bases between. In germline, CDR1 is LNHNV, CDR2 YYDKDF (reference sequence). CDR3 sequence reads: CATSRGPYETDTQYF. The CDR3 DNA reads as TGTGCCACCAGCAGGGGCCCCTACGAAACAGATACGCAGTATTTT. Together with reference TRBV15 and TRBJ2-3, the CDR3 gives the full variable domain: DAMVIQNPRYQVTQFGKPVTLSCSQTLNHNVMYWYQQKSSQAPKLLFHYYDKDFNNEADTPDNFQSRRPNTSFCFLDIRSPGLGDTAMYLCATSRGPYETDTQYFGPGTRLTVL.

V is TRBV4-1 and J is TRBJ1-5, with a possible D match to TRBD1 (5 bases). The germline gives CDR1 MGHRA, CDR2 YSYEKL. Trimming removed 0 bases from V and 7 bases from J, with 10 bases in between. The CDR3 is made up of 14 amino acids. This CDR3 reads CASSQDRGGQPQHF. CDR3 nucleotides: TGCGCCAGCAGCCAAGATCGGGGGGGACAGCCCCAGCATTTT.

The chain employs TRBV18 and TRBJ2-1; 8 bases agree with TRBD2. Losses at the gene ends were 5 bases for V and 10 bases for J; bases not matched to a gene: 7. This CDR3 spans 13 amino acids. CDR1 and CDR2 (germline): KGHSH, LQKENI. In nucleotides, the CDR3 is TGTGCCAGCTCAGCTAATAGCGGGAAAGAGCAGTTCTTC. It yields the protein CASSANSGKEQFF.

V usage is TRBV30 and J usage is TRBJ1-2, with TRBD1 as a possible D gene (5 bases). V lost 2 bases and J 4 bases, leaving 20 bases between the germline ends. CDR3 length equals 16 residues. Germline V lookup: CDR1 GTSNPN, CDR2 SVGIG (reference sequence). CDR3 in DNA: TGTGCCTGGAGTACTACCTCTTGGGGGGGAGTCTATGGCTACACCTTC. Amino acid sequence: CAWSTTSWGGVYGYTF.

V and J are TRBV6-5 and TRBJ2-1; tentative D call: TRBD2 (5 bases). Germline lookup yields CDR1 MNHEY and CDR2 SVGAGI. CDR3 length equals 12 residues. V lost 5 bases to trimming and J lost 3 bases, with 5 bases between them. For the CDR3, the DNA is TGTGCCAGCAGTGCGGGCTACAATGAGCAGTTCTTC. Protein product: CASSAGYNEQFF.

Sample share makes this clone hyperexpanded. V gene TRBV28 combines with J gene TRBJ1-3, with D possibly being TRBD1 (5 bases). This CDR3 contains 16 residues. From germline, CDR1 is MDHEN and CDR2 SYDVKM. V gave up 5 bases and J gave up 2 bases, with 16 bases separating them. CDR3 in DNA: TGTGCCAGCAGTCTACAGGTATTCTCCGCTGGAAACACCATATATTTT. Its protein is CASSLQVFSAGNTIYF.

The V call is TRBV6-1, the J call TRBJ2-3, with 7 nucleotides matching TRBD2. The germline V gene has CDR1 MNHNS and CDR2 SASEGT. V lost 1 base and J lost 2; bases outside the gene matches: 6. The CDR3 sequence is 16 residues long. Here the CDR3 reads CASSEGELAPTDTQYF. The CDR3 nucleotides read TGTGCCAGCAGTGAAGGAGAACTAGCGCCCACAGATACGCAGTATTTT.

The V gene is TRBV29-1, the J gene TRBJ2-4; 8 nucleotides align to TRBD2. V lost 7 bases, J lost 7 bases, and 9 bases stayed unmatched. Germline CDR1 is SQVTM and CDR2 is ANQGSEA. The CDR3 consists of 13 residues. The CDR3 DNA reads as TGCAGCGCTCTCACTAGCGGCGGGAACATTCAGTACTTC. Translating gives CSALTSGGNIQYF.

The chain employs TRBV19 and TRBJ2-3, with 7 bases that match TRBD1. V trimming: 2 bases; J trimming: 2 bases; junction bases outside the gene matches: 7. Looked up from germline, CDR1 is LNHDA and CDR2 is SQIVND (reference sequence). This CDR3 spans 16 amino acids. As DNA, the CDR3 is TGTGCCAGTAGTATAAGTGACAGGGAAATCACAGATACGCAGTATTTT. Protein product: CASSISDREITDTQYF.

This clone was counted once. The gene calls are TRBV30 and TRBJ1-6; 7 bases align to TRBD1. J was trimmed by 6 bases and V by 1 base; bases with no gene match: 3. Germline V CDR1 and CDR2: GTSNPN, SVGIG (reference sequence). The CDR3 has 14 amino acids. DNA of the CDR3: TGTGCCTGGAGTGCGACAGGGCTTAATTCACCCCTCCACTTT. Amino acids: CAWSATGLNSPLHF.

V is TRBV5-1 and J is TRBJ1-4; D gene ambiguous. This CDR3 contains 18 residues. The germline V and J ends were trimmed by 0 bases and 0 bases, with 15 bases remaining between them. Germline values: CDR1 SGHRS, CDR2 YFSETQ. CDR3 sequence (DNA): TGCGCCAGCAGCTTGGAAAACCGGAATTGGCCAACTAATGAAAAACTGTTTTTT. The encoded protein is CASSLENRNWPTNEKLFF.

CDR3 loop: CAWSEGNEQFF. The CDR3 DNA is TGTGCCTGGAGTGAGGGTAATGAGCAGTTCTTC. The V gene is TRBV30, the J gene TRBJ2-1, with D hard to call. V was pared by 1 base and J by 7 bases, with 5 bases between. The CDR3 totals 11 residues. CDR1 is GTSNPN and CDR2 is SVGIG in the germline V gene (reference sequence).